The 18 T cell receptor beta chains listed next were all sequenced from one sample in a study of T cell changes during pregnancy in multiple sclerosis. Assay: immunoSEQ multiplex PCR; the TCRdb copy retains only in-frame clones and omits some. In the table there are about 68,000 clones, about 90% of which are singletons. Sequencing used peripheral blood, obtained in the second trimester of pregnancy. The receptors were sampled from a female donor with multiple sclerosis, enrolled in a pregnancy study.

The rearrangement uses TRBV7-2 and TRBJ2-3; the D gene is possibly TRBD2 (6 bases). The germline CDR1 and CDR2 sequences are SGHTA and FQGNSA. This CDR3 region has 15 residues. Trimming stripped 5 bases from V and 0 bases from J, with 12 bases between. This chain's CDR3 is CASSARLDSTDTQYF. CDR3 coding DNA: TGTGCCAGCAGCGCAAGACTAGACAGCACAGATACGCAGTATTTT. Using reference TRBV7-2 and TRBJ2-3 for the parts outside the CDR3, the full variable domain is GAGVSQSPSNKVTEKGKDVELRCDPISGHTALYWYRQSLGQGLEFLIYFQGNSAPDKSGLPSDRFSAERTGGSVSTLTIQRTQQEDSAVYLCASSARLDSTDTQYFGPGTRLTVL.

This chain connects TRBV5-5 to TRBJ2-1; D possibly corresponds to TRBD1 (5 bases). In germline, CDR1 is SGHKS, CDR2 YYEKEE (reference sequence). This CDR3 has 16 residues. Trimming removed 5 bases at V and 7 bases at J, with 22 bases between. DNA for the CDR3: TGTGCCAGCAGGACGATCCAGGGTCCCCTTTGGAATGAGCAGTTCTTC. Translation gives CASRTIQGPLWNEQFF.

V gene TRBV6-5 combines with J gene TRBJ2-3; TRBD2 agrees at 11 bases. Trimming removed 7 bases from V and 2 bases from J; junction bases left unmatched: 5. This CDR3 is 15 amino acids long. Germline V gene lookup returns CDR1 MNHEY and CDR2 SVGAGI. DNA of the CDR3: TGTGCCAGCACCCAACTAGCGGGGGTCACAGATACGCAGTATTTT. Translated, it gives CASTQLAGVTDTQYF.

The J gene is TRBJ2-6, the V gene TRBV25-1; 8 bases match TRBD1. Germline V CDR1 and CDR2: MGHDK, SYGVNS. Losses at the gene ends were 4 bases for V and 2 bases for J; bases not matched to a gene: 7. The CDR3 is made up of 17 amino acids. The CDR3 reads CASSGQGTSAGANVLTF. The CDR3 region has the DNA TGTGCCAGCAGTGGACAGGGGACTTCGGCTGGGGCCAACGTCCTGACTTTC.

CDR3 sequence reads: CASSLQGGPDTQYF. The CDR3 nucleotides read TGTGCCAGCAGCTTACAGGGGGGCCCCGATACGCAGTATTTT. The chain has TRBV7-3 and TRBJ2-3, with D perhaps TRBD1 (7 bases). Deletions cut 2 bases from V and 6 bases from J, with 12 bases between. The CDR3 covers 14 residues. From germline, CDR1 is SGHTA and CDR2 FQGTGA.

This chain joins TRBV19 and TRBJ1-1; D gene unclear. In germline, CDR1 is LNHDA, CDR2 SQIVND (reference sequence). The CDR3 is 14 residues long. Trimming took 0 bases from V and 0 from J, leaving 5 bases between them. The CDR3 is CASSIDGVNTEAFF. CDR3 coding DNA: TGTGCCAGTAGTATAGACGGGGTGAACACTGAAGCTTTCTTT.

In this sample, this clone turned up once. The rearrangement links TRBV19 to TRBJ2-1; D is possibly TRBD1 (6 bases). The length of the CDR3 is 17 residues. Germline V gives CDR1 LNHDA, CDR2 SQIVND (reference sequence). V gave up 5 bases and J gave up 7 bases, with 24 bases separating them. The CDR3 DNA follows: TGTGCCAGTAGTTCGCAGACCTTACAGGGAAGGTCGAATGAGCAGTTCTTC. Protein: CASSSQTLQGRSNEQFF.

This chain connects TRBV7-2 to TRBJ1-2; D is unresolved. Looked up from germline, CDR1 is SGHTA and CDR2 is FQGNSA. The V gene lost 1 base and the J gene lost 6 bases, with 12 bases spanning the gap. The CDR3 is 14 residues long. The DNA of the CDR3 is TGTGCCAGCAGCTTAGTAACTTTTACCGATGGCTACACCTTC. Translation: CASSLVTFTDGYTF.

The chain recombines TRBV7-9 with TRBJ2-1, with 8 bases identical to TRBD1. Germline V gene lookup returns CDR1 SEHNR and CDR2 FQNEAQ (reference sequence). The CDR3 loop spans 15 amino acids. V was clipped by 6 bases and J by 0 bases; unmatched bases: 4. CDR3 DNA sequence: TGTGCCAGCAGACGGGACAGGAGCTCCTACAATGAGCAGTTCTTC. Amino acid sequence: CASRRDRSSYNEQFF.

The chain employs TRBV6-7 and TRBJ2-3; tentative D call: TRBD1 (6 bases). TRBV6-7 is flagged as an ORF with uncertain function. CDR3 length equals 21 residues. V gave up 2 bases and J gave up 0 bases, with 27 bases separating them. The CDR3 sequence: CASSYPLLGARGSSSTDTQYF. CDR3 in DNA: TGTGCCAGCAGTTACCCCTTGCTTGGAGCCAGGGGATCCTCTAGCACAGATACGCAGTATTTT.

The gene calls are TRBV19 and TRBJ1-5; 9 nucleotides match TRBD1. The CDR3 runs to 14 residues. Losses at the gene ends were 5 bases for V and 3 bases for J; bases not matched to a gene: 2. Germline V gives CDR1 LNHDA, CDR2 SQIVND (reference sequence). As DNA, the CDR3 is TGTGCCAGTAGTGGGACAGGGCCCAATCAGCCCCAGCATTTT. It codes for CASSGTGPNQPQHF.

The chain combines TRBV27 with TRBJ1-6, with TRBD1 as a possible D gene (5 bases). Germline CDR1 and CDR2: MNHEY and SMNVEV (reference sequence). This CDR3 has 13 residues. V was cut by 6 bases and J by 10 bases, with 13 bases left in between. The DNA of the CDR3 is TGTGCCAGCAGCGAAGGGAAGGGGTCACCCCTCCACTTT. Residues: CASSEGKGSPLHF.

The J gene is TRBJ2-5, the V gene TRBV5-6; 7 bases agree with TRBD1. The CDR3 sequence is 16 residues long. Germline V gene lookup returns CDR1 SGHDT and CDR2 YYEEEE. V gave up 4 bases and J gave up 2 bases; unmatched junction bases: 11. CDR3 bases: TGTGCCAGCAGCGGCCGTAGACAGGGATGGCAAGAGACCCAGTACTTC. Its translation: CASSGRRQGWQETQYF.

This CDR3 reads CASSRRQGSTGELFF. The CDR3 region has the DNA TGTGCCAGCAGCCGAAGACAGGGGAGCACCGGGGAGCTGTTTTTT. The chain is built from TRBV7-6 and TRBJ2-2; 8 bases are a match to TRBD1. Trimming at V came to 5 bases and at J to 4 bases, leaving 6 bases not matched to a gene. CDR1 and CDR2 from the germline V gene are SGHVS and FNYEAQ. This CDR3 has 15 residues.

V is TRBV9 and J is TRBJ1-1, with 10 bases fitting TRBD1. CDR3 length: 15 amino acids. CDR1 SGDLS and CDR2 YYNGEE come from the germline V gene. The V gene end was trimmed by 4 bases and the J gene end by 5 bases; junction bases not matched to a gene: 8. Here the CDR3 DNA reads TGTGCCAGCAGCCCTGGGACAGGGGTGAGGACTGAAGCTTTCTTT. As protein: CASSPGTGVRTEAFF. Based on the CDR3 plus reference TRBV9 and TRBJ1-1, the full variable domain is DSGVTQTPKHLITATGQRVTLRCSPRSGDLSVYWYQQSLDQGLQFLIQYYNGEERAKGNILERFSAQQFPDLHSELNLSSLELGDSALYFCASSPGTGVRTEAFFGQGTRLTVV.

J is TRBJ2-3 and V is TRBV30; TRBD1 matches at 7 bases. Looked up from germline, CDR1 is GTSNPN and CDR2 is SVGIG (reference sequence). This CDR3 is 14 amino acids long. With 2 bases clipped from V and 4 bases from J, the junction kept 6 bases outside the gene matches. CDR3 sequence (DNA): TGTGCCTGGAGTATACCGGGACAGTCAGATACGCAGTATTTT. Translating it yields CAWSIPGQSDTQYF.

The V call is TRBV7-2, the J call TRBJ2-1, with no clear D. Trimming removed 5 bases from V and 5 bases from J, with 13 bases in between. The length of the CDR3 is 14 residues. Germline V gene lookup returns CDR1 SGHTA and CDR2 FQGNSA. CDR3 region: CASSPRRTNNEQFF. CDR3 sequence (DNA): TGTGCCAGCAGCCCACGGAGAACAAACAATGAGCAGTTCTTC.

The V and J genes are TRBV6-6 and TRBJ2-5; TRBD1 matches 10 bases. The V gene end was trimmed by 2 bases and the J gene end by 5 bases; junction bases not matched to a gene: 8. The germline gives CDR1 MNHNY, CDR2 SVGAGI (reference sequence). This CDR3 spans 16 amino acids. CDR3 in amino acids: CASSYRDRGPKETQYF. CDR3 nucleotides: TGTGCCAGCAGTTACCGGGACAGGGGACCGAAGGAGACCCAGTACTTC.